Reported below is one T cell receptor (beta chain). The antigen remains undetermined. The data derive from a study of CD8 T cells in Susac syndrome. Study results and limitations: A relatively small number of individuals underwent TCR sequencing and HLA analysis.

Germline V gives CDR1 SGHNT, CDR2 YYREEE (reference sequence). V was clipped by 4 bases and J by 8 bases; unmatched bases: 6. The CDR3 spans 13 residues. CD8+ and CD4+ T cells from blood underwent TCR beta sequencing, which was carried out in a high-throughput format. It was negative isolation that provided the CD8+ and CD4+ T cells, whereas TEMRA cells were enriched by FACS. After extraction with the RNeasy kit, roughly 0.45 to 1 ug of the RNA was reverse transcribed using random hexamers. Amplification of TCR beta CDR3 used immunoSEQ multiplex PCR across 54 Vbeta and 13 Jbeta. One entry per CDR3 protein, called by TCRdb with MiXCR from the immunoSEQ multiplex PCR reads. Of 180,000 or so distinct CDR3 sequences detected, about 95% appear once; the ten largest clones hold under 0.15%.

This TCR came from a human donor in good health. The sequencing sample was made of CD4+ T cells from PBMCs. This chain connects TRBV5-4 to TRBJ1-3, with TRBD1 identical over 7 bases. The CDR3 nucleotides read TGTGCCAGCAGCCGAGGACAGGAAGACACCATATATTTT. Its translation is CASSRGQEDTIYF.